This T cell receptor beta chain was sequenced during a study of OX40 agonist ivuxolimab in advanced cancers. Only in-frame clones appear in the TCRdb table, and some are missing; sequencing was by immunoSEQ multiplex PCR. The sample carries just under 75,000 clones, roughly 90% recorded once. The V end lost 1 base, the J end lost 6 bases, and 16 bases lay between the germline ends. Germline assignment: CDR1 MGHRA and CDR2 YSYEKL. The CDR3 sequence is 16 residues long. The rearrangement joins TRBV4-1 to TRBJ2-1, with D unresolved. The clonotype originates from an adult with an advanced solid tumor such as melanoma, head and neck, liver or kidney cancer. The sample consisted of CD4+ or CD8+ T cells sorted from blood, taken in a trial of the OX40 agonist ivuxolimab. CDR3 sequence reads: CASSQVAILRFNEQFF. CDR3 sequence (DNA): TGCGCCAGCAGCCAAGTCGCCATACTTAGGTTCAATGAGCAGTTCTTC.